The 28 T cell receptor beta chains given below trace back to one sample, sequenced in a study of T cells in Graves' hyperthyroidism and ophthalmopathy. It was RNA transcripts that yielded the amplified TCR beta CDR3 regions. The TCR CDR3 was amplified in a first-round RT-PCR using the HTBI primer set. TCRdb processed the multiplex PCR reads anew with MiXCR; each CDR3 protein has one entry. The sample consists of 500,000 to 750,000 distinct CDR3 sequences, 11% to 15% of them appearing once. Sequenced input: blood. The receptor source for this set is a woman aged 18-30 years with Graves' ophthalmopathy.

DNA for the CDR3: TGTGCCACCAAGGAGGGTGGTGACTTCCTCTACAATGAGCAGTTCTTC. This codes for CATKEGGDFLYNEQFF. The V call is TRBV6-1, the J call TRBJ2-1, with D perhaps TRBD2 (6 bases). Germline CDR1 is MNHNS and CDR2 is SASEGT. CDR3 length equals 16 residues. V was shortened by 10 bases and J by 3 bases, with 22 bases between the two germline ends.

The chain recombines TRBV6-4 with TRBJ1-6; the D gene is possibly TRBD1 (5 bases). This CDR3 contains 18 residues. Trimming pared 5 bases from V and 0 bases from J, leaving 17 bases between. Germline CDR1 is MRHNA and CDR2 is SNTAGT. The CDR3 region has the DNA TGTGCCAGCAGTTACTTGGGACCGTCTAGCTCCTATAATTCACCCCTCCACTTT. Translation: CASSYLGPSSSYNSPLHF.

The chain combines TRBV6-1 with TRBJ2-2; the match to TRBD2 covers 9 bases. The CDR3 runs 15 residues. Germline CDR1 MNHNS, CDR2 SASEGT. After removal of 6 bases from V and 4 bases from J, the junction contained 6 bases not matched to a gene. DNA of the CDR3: TGTGCCAGCAGGGGGCTAGCGGGAATCACCGGGGAGCTGTTTTTT. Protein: CASRGLAGITGELFF.

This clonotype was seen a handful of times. This CDR3 is CAWSVLAGFPPSNEQFF. CDR3 coding DNA: TGTGCCTGGAGTGTGTTAGCAGGATTCCCCCCGTCCAATGAGCAGTTCTTC. The V gene is TRBV30, the J gene TRBJ2-1, with D hard to call. The ends were cut back, 0 bases at V and 6 bases at J, with 21 bases in the middle. The CDR3 totals 17 residues. Germline CDR1 is GTSNPN and CDR2 is SVGIG (reference sequence).

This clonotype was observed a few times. CDR3 nucleotide sequence: TGTGCCAGCAGCCAAAACACTGAGGGGGTTGGCTACACCTTC. Translating it yields CASSQNTEGVGYTF. The chain employs TRBV3-1 and TRBJ1-2; tentative D call: TRBD1 (6 bases). CDR1 and CDR2 (germline): LGHDT, YNNKEL (reference sequence). There are 14 residues in the CDR3. V lost 2 bases, J lost 7 bases, and 14 bases lay in between.

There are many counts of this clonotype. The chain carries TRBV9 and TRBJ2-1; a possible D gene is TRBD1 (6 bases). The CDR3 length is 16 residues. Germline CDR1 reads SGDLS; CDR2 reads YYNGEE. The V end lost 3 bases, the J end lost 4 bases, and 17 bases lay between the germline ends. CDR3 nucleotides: TGTGCCAGCAGCGGGAAAGGGGGTAACCCATACAATGAGCAGTTCTTC. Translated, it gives CASSGKGGNPYNEQFF.

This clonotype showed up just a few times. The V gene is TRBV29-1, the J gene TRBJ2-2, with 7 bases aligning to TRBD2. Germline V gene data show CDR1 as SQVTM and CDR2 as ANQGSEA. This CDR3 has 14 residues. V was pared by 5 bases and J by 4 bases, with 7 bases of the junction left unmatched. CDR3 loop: CSVLRRESTGELFF. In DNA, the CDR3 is TGCAGCGTTCTGAGGCGGGAGAGCACCGGGGAGCTGTTTTTT.

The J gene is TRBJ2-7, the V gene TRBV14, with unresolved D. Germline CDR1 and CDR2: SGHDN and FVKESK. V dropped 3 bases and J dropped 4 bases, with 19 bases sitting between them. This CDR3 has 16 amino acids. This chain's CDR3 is CASSHWPLSAGYEQYF. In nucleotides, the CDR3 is TGTGCCAGCAGCCACTGGCCCCTTTCGGCTGGTTACGAGCAGTACTTC.

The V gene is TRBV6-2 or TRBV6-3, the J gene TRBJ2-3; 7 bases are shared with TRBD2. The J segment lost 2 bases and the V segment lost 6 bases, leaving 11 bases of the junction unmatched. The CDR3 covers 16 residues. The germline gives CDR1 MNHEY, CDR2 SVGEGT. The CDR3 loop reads CASSRQGGTNTDTQYF. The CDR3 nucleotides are TGTGCCAGCAGCCGCCAGGGAGGGACCAACACAGATACGCAGTATTTT.

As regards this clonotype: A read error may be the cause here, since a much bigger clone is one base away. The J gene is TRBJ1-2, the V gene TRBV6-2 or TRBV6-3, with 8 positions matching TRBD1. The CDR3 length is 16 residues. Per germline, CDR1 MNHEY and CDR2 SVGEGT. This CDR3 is CAGSYGNDGQGYGYTF. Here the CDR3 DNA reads TGTGCCGGCAGTTACGGAAACGACGGACAGGGCTATGGCTACACCTTC.

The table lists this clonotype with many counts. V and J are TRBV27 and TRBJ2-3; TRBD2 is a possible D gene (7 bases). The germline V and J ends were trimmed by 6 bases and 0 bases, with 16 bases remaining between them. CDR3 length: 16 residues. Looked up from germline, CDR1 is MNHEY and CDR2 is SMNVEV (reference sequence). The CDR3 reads CASSQRGGRSTDTQYF. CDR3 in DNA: TGTGCCAGCAGCCAAAGGGGGGGACGGAGCACAGATACGCAGTATTTT.

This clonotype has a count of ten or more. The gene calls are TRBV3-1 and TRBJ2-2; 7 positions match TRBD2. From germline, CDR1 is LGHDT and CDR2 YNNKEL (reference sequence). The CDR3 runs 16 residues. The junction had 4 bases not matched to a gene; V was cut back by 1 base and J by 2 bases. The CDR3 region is CASSQGPSGNTGELFF. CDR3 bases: TGTGCCAGCAGCCAAGGACCTAGCGGTAACACCGGGGAGCTGTTTTTT.

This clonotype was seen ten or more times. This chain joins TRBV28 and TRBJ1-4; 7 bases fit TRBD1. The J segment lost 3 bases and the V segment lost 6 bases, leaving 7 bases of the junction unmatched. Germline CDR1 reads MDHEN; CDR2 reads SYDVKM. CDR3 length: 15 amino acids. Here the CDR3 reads CASREGGRANEKLFF. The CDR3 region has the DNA TGTGCCAGCAGGGAAGGGGGCAGGGCTAATGAAAAACTGTTTTTT. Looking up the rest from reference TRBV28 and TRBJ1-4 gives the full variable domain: DVKVTQSSRYLVKRTGEKVFLECVQDMDHENMFWYRQDPGLGLRLIYFSYDVKMKEKGDIPEGYSVSREKKERFSLILESASTNQTSMYLCASREGGRANEKLFFGSGTQLSVL.

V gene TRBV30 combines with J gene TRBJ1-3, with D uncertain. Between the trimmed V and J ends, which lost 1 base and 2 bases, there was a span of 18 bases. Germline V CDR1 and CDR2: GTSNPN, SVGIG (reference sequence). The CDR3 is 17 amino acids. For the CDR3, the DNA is TGTGCCTGGAGTGGCTGGAGGGAAGCACTCACTGGAAACACCATATATTTT. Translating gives CAWSGWREALTGNTIYF.

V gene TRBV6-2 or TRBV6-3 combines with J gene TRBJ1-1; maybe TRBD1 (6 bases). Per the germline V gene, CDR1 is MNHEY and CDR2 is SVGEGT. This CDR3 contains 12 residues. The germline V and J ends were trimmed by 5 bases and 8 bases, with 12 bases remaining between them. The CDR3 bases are TGTGCCAGCAGTCCCACAGGGATGGAAGCTTTCTTT. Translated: CASSPTGMEAFF.

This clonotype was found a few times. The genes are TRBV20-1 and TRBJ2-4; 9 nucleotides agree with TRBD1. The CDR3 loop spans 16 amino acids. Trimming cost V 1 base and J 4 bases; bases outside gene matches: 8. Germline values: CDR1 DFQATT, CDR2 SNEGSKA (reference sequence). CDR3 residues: CSARVSSGTGKNIQYF. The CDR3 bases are TGCAGTGCTAGAGTATCCTCCGGGACAGGGAAAAACATTCAGTACTTC.

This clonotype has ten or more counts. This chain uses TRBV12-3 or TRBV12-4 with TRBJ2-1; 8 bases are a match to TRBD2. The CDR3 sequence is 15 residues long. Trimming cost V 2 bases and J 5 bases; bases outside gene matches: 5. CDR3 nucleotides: TGTGCCAGCAGTTTACAACTAGCGGTGAACAATGAGCAGTTCTTC. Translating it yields CASSLQLAVNNEQFF.

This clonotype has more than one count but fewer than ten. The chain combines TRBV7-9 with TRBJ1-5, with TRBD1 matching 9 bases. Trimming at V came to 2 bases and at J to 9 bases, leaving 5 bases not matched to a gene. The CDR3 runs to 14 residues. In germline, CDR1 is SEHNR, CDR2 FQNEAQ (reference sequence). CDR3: CASSLTSTGGPQHF. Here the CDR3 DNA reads TGTGCCAGCAGCTTAACCTCGACAGGGGGGCCCCAGCATTTT.

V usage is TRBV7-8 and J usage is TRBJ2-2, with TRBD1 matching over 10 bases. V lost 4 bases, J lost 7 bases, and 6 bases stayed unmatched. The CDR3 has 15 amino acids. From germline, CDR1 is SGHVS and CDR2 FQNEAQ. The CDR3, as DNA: TGTGCCAGCAGCTCGCGGACAGGGGGGCACGGGGAGCTGTTTTTT. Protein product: CASSSRTGGHGELFF.

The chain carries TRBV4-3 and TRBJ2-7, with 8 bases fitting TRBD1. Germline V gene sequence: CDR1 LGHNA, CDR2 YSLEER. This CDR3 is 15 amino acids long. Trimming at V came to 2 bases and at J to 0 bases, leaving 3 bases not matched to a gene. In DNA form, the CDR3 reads TGCGCCAGCAGCCAAACAGGGGGGAGCTCCTACGAGCAGTACTTC. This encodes CASSQTGGSSYEQYF.

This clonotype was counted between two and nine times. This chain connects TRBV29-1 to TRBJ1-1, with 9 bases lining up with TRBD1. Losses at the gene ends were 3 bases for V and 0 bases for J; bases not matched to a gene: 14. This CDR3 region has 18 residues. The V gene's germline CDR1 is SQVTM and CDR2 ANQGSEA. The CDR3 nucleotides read TGCAGCGTTGATACCCGAGGACAGGGGACTTACATGAACACTGAAGCTTTCTTT. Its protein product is CSVDTRGQGTYMNTEAFF.

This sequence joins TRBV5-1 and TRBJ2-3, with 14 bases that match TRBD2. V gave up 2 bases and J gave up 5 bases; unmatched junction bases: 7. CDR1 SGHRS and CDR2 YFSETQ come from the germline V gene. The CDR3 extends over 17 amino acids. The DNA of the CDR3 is TGCGCCAGCAGCTTAGGGACTAGCGGGAGAAAGGAAGATACGCAGTATTTT. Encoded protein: CASSLGTSGRKEDTQYF.

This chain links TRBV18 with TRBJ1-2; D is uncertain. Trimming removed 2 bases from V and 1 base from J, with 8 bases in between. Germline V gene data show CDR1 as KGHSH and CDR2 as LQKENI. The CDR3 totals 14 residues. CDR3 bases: TGTGCCAGCTCACCAGGTTACTTTAACTATGGCTACACCTTC. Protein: CASSPGYFNYGYTF.

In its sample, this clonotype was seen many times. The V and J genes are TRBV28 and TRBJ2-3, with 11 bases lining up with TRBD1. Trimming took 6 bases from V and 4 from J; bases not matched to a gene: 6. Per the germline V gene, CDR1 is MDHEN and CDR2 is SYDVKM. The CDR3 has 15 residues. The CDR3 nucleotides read TGTGCCAGCAGCCCCGTGGGACAGGGGGCAGATACGCAGTATTTT. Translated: CASSPVGQGADTQYF.

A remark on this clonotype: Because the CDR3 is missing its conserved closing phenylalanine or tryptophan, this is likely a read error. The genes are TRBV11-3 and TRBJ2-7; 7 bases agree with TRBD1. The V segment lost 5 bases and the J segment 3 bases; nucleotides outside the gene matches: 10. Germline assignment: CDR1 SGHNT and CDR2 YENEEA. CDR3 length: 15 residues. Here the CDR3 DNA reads TGTGCCAGCAGCCACCGACAGGGTGTAAACTACGAGCAGTACCTC. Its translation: CASSHRQGVNYEQYL.

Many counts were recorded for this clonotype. DNA for the CDR3: TGTGCCAGCAGTTACTCATCGCGGGAATCAGATACGCAGTATTTT. It specifies CASSYSSRESDTQYF. The chain recombines TRBV6-5 with TRBJ2-3, with D maybe TRBD2 (6 bases). CDR3 size: 15 residues. The V and J ends lost 0 bases and 4 bases respectively, with 11 bases between them. Looked up from germline, CDR1 is MNHEY and CDR2 is SVGAGI.

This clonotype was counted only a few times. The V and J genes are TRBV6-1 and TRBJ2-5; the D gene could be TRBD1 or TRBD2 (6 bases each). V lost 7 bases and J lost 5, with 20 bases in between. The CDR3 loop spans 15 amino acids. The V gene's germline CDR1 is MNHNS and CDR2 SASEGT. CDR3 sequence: CASTRGGGRGETQYF. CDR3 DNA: TGTGCCAGCACCCGAGGGGGAGGAAGGGGGGAGACCCAGTACTTC.

CDR3 amino acids: CASSSGDRGRGYTF. CDR3 nucleotide sequence: TGTGCCAGCAGTTCGGGAGACAGGGGGAGAGGCTACACCTTC. This chain links TRBV6-1 with TRBJ1-2, with 9 bases identical to TRBD1. Germline assignment: CDR1 MNHNS and CDR2 SASEGT. The J segment lost 8 bases and the V segment lost 5 bases, leaving 9 bases of the junction unmatched. This CDR3 is 14 amino acids long.